This paragraph covers one T cell receptor (beta chain) sequence. Using immunoSEQ multiplex PCR, the repertoire was profiled, and TCRdb retains in-frame clones only, with some absent. Among under 850,000 clones listed, roughly 90% were seen once. This entry belongs to a study of shared T cell receptors in the human thymus. This sample also appeared in a second study, on human thymus T cells. That work contributes: Resections were taken during corrective heart surgery, and the thymus tissue came from these. Use of V and J genes seemed skewed within the thymic and blood repertoires. Unrelated individuals had highly overlapping thymic repertoires, as reported in related research.

This clonotype was obtained from a boy in the first two years of life with a congenital heart defect. Sequencing was performed on thymocytes.

The CDR3 reads CASSDYAGLSYEQYF. CDR3 sequence (DNA): TGTGCCAGCAGTGATTACGCGGGCCTCTCCTACGAGCAGTACTTC. This chain joins TRBV6-1 and TRBJ2-7; a possible D gene is TRBD2 (5 bases). The V and J ends lost 3 bases and 0 bases respectively, with 12 bases between them. Germline V gives CDR1 MNHNS, CDR2 SASEGT. The CDR3 contains 15 residues.